This entry lists 10 T cell receptor beta chains sequenced from one sample in a study of T-cell reconstitution after alpha-beta-depleted transplantation in children. Unique molecular identifiers tagged the TCRbeta library. TCRdb ran MiXCR on the PCR reads and lists one entry per CDR3 protein. The table includes hundreds of thousands of distinct CDR3 sequences, around 15% detected once. Source: PBMCs, mostly from graft donor cells, taken 360 days after TCRalphabeta/CD19-depleted stem cell transplant. The receptors shown here come from a boy under two years old who had a stem cell transplant for Wiskott-Aldrich syndrome, so the T cells may come from the graft donor.

This chain uses TRBV7-2 with TRBJ1-2; no reliable D call. Germline-derived CDR1 and CDR2 are SGHTA and FQGNSA. Trimming removed 4 bases from V and 0 bases from J, with 15 bases in between. The CDR3 totals 16 residues. CDR3 region: CASSSPWPSANYGYTF. The CDR3 DNA reads TGTGCCAGCAGCTCCCCCTGGCCCTCAGCTAACTATGGCTACACCTTC.

This rearrangement joins TRBV5-1 to TRBJ1-1; D is possibly TRBD1 (6 bases). In germline, CDR1 is SGHRS, CDR2 YFSETQ. The CDR3 is 14 residues long. Trimming took off 3 bases at V and 1 base at J, with 10 bases between the two ends. CDR3 bases: TGCGCCAGCAGCTACGTAGGGGGGAACACTGAAGCTTTCTTT. This gives the protein CASSYVGGNTEAFF.

The rearrangement links TRBV27 to TRBJ2-1; 10 bases are shared with TRBD2. Per germline, CDR1 MNHEY and CDR2 SMNVEV (reference sequence). Unmatched junction bases numbered 8, after V lost 5 bases and J lost 7 bases. This CDR3 comprises 15 residues. The CDR3 sequence is CASSPPGLARNEQFF. Here the CDR3 DNA reads TGTGCCAGCAGTCCACCGGGACTAGCGCGAAATGAGCAGTTCTTC.

The J gene is TRBJ1-5, the V gene TRBV12-3 or TRBV12-4; 7 nucleotides line up with TRBD1. V trimming: 3 bases; J trimming: 4 bases; junction bases outside the gene matches: 9. CDR3 length: 16 residues. The CDR3 here is CASSLRPGQSNQPQHF. The CDR3 nucleotides are TGTGCCAGCAGTTTGCGCCCGGGACAGTCTAATCAGCCCCAGCATTTT.

CDR3 sequence (DNA): TGTGCCAGCAGCCCCCCACGAGCGGTTCAAGAGACCCAGTACTTC. Residues: CASSPPRAVQETQYF. The chain joins TRBV3-1 to TRBJ2-5; possibly TRBD2 for D (5 bases). Germline CDR1 LGHDT, CDR2 YNNKEL (reference sequence). Deletions cut 4 bases from V and 2 bases from J, with 14 bases between. The CDR3 spans 15 residues.

The table lists this clonotype with a few counts. The V gene is TRBV28, the J gene TRBJ2-1; 8 bases line up with TRBD1. Germline assignment: CDR1 MDHEN and CDR2 SYDVKM. This CDR3 is built from 18 residues. V gave up 3 bases and J gave up 3 bases; unmatched junction bases: 13. The CDR3 DNA sequence: TGTGCCAGCAGTTTCCCACGCGGCCAGGGGGCGTTCTACAATGAGCAGTTCTTC. Its protein is CASSFPRGQGAFYNEQFF.

J is TRBJ1-3 and V is TRBV10-3, with no clear D. The CDR3 runs to 15 residues. Trimming cost V 4 bases and J 0 bases, with 10 bases left between them. Germline V gene sequence: CDR1 ENHRY, CDR2 SYGVKD. The CDR3 spells CAISGGTISGNTIYF. CDR3 nucleotide sequence: TGTGCCATCAGTGGAGGAACTATCTCTGGAAACACCATATATTTT.

This clonotype was seen a handful of times. The chain recombines TRBV24-1 with TRBJ2-6; D possibly matches TRBD1 or TRBD2 (6 bases each). This CDR3 has 20 residues. Trimming removed 6 bases at V and 0 bases at J, with 23 bases between. The germline V gene encodes CDR1 KGHDR and CDR2 SFDVKD. Here the CDR3 DNA reads TGTGCCACCAGTTCGGGGGCAGGGATTCCTTTTTCCTCTGGGGCCAACGTCCTGACTTTC. Protein sequence: CATSSGAGIPFSSGANVLTF.

This sequence joins TRBV29-1 and TRBJ2-1, with 9 bases fitting TRBD2. Germline CDR1 reads SQVTM; CDR2 reads ANQGSEA. V was pared by 4 bases and J by 9 bases, with 10 bases of the junction left unmatched. The CDR3 has 14 amino acids. In DNA, the CDR3 is TGCAGCGTTGTTTCTAGCGGGAATTTGGGTGAGCAGTTCTTC. Protein sequence: CSVVSSGNLGEQFF.

The rearrangement joins TRBV7-6 to TRBJ1-4; 10 positions agree with TRBD1. The germline gives CDR1 SGHVS, CDR2 FNYEAQ. This CDR3 is built from 13 residues. J was trimmed by 10 bases and V by 5 bases; bases with no gene match: 4. CDR3 sequence reads: CASSGGQGGKLFF. CDR3 coding DNA: TGTGCCAGCAGCGGCGGACAGGGGGGAAAACTGTTTTTT.